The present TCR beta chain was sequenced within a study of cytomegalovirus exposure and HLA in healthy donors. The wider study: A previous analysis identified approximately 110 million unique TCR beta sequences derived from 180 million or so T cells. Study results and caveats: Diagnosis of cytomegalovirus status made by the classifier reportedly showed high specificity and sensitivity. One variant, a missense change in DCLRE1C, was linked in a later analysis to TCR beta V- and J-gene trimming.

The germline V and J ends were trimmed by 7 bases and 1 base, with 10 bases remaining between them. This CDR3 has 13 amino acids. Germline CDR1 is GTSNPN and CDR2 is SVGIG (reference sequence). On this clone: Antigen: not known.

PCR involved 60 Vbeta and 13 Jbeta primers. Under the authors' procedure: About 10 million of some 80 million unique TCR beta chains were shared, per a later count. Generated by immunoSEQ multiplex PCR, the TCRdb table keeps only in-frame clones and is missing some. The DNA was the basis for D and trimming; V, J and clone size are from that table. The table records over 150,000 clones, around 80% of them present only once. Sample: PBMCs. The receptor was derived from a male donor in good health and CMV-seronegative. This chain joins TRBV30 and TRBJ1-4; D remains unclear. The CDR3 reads CALERITNEKLFF. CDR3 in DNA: TGTGCCTTGGAGAGGATAACTAATGAAAAACTGTTTTTT.